This T cell receptor (beta chain) was sequenced for a study of T-cell memory formation after mild COVID-19. Study background: For the most part, TCR clusters were specific to one donor. Regarding the study as a whole: Clones contracting across day 15 to 85 had a balanced CD4/CD8 profile; later expanding clones leaned CD4+. Clones that contracted clustered mainly in CM and EM if CD4+ and in EMRA if CD8+.

Trimming stripped 7 bases from V and 6 bases from J, with 14 bases between. This CDR3 contains 13 residues. There are many counts of this clonotype. Its antigen is not identified. TCRdb itself ran the 5' RACE reads through MiXCR, one entry per CDR3 protein. Of hundreds of thousands of distinct CDR3 sequences in the sample, roughly 18% were seen once. Sequencing input: PBMCs or a T cell subset sorted from them (not recorded which). The gene calls are TRBV12-3 or TRBV12-4 and TRBJ2-3; the D gene is possibly TRBD1 (5 bases). The sequence derives from an adult woman who had mild COVID-19 (a few samples of this study predate the infection). Cell type and time point are not known. CDR3 region: CASTTFRQDTQYF. The CDR3, as DNA: TGTGCCAGCACCACATTCCGACAGGATACGCAGTATTTT.